This entry lists 5 T cell receptor beta chains sequenced from one sample in a study of cytomegalovirus exposure and HLA in healthy donors. PCR employed 60 Vbeta and 13 Jbeta primers. The table came from immunoSEQ multiplex PCR; TCRdb's copy has only in-frame clones and leaves some out. The sample holds 37,000 or so clones, roughly 76% seen once. Sample: PBMCs. The origin of the receptors is a woman aged 35 to 49 in good health and CMV-seronegative.

CDR3 bases: TGTGCCAGCAGTTTAATCGGCAGGGAAAACACTGAAGCTTTCTTT. As protein: CASSLIGRENTEAFF. The J gene is TRBJ1-1, the V gene TRBV27; perhaps TRBD1 as D (5 bases). This CDR3 region has 15 residues. Per germline, CDR1 MNHEY and CDR2 SMNVEV (reference sequence). V shed 2 bases and J shed 2 bases, with 12 bases lying between them.

J is TRBJ2-2 and V is TRBV7-9; 7 nucleotides agree with TRBD1. J gave up 1 base and V 6 bases, and 5 bases lay outside the gene matches. This CDR3 has 15 residues. Germline-derived CDR1 and CDR2 are SEHNR and FQNEAQ (reference sequence). This CDR3 is CASRPRTGNTGELFF. CDR3 DNA: TGTGCCAGCAGACCGAGGACAGGGAACACCGGGGAGCTGTTTTTT.

Comment on this clone: Other DNA sequences in the sample encode the same CDR3. The gene calls are TRBV28 and TRBJ2-6; the match to TRBD2 covers 10 bases. V shed 5 bases and J 1 base; nucleotides not matched to a gene: 8. This CDR3 comprises 18 residues. Germline V gene lookup returns CDR1 MDHEN and CDR2 SYDVKM. The CDR3 DNA sequence: TGTGCCAGCAGTCCCCTAGCGGGGGCGGAATCTGGGGCCAACGTCCTGACTTTC. This gives the protein CASSPLAGAESGANVLTF. Looking up the rest from reference TRBV28 and TRBJ2-6 gives the full variable domain: DVKVTQSSRYLVKRTGEKVFLECVQDMDHENMFWYRQDPGLGLRLIYFSYDVKMKEKGDIPEGYSVSREKKERFSLILESASTNQTSMYLCASSPLAGAESGANVLTFGAGSRLTVL.

V gene TRBV2 combines with J gene TRBJ1-1; D is perhaps TRBD1 (5 bases). Trimming stripped 6 bases from V and 4 bases from J, with 12 bases between. This CDR3 region has 13 residues. Germline assignment: CDR1 SNHLY and CDR2 FYNNEI. CDR3: CASSPGGVTEAFF. DNA for the CDR3: TGTGCCAGCAGCCCGGGAGGGGTCACTGAAGCTTTCTTT.

This clone was observed a single time. The CDR3 is CASSPNRGPVGTEAFF. Here the CDR3 DNA reads TGTGCCAGCAGCCCCAACAGGGGGCCGGTCGGCACTGAAGCTTTCTTT. The rearrangement links TRBV7-9 to TRBJ1-1; 9 nucleotides agree with TRBD1. The ends lost 5 bases at V and 4 bases at J; junction bases unmatched: 11. CDR1 is SEHNR and CDR2 is FQNEAQ in the germline V gene (reference sequence). The CDR3 runs to 16 residues.